This T cell receptor (beta chain) appears in the sequencing data of a study of T cell clonality in common variable immunodeficiency. As to this clone: Its antigen remains unknown. The missing CDR3 end, 3 residues past where the read stops, is filled in from the germline J gene.

Deletions cut 7 bases from V and 7 bases from J, with 13 bases between. CDR3 length equals 12 residues. The V gene's germline CDR1 is SEHNR and CDR2 FQNEAQ (reference sequence). Assay: immunoSEQ multiplex PCR; the TCRdb copy retains only in-frame clones and omits some. The sample includes 15,000 to 25,000 clones, none of them occurring once. General study points: Reportedly, TCR beta sequences from common variable immunodeficiency showed fewer deletions and N-nucleotide insertions.

The sequence was collected from a human donor with common variable immunodeficiency. The rearrangement uses TRBV7-9 and TRBJ1-1, with TRBD1 as a possible D gene (5 bases). The sequenced material came from peripheral blood mononuclear cells. This chain's CDR3 is CASTWGGNEAFF. CDR3 DNA, as far as it was read: TGTGCCAGCACCTGGGGGGGAAATGAA.